Following are 11 T cell receptor beta chains from one sample sequenced in a study of OX40 agonist ivuxolimab in advanced cancers. TCRdb's table, derived via immunoSEQ multiplex PCR, lists solely in-frame clones and lacks some. In the table there are about 60,000 clones, about 90% of which are singletons. The starting material was CD4+ or CD8+ T cells sorted from blood, obtained in a trial of the OX40 agonist ivuxolimab. These receptors originate from an adult with an advanced solid tumor such as melanoma, head and neck, liver or kidney cancer.

The V call is TRBV7-8, the J call TRBJ2-7, with a tentative D call TRBD1 (6 bases). Germline CDR1 and CDR2: SGHVS and FQNEAQ. There are 13 residues in the CDR3. Trimming left V 7 bases short and J 1 base short, with 11 bases between. CDR3 bases: TGTGCCAGCACCGAGGGGGTGTCCTACGAGCAGTACTTC. It translates to CASTEGVSYEQYF.

The V gene is TRBV18, the J gene TRBJ1-2; TRBD1 matches 8 bases. The germline CDR1 and CDR2 sequences are KGHSH and LQKENI. The ends lost 3 bases at V and 3 bases at J; junction bases unmatched: 6. The CDR3 loop spans 15 amino acids. Here the CDR3 DNA reads TGTGCCAGCTCACCCTCAGGGGGCGCCGACTATGGCTACACCTTC. This sequence encodes CASSPSGGADYGYTF.

The rearrangement uses TRBV6-6 and TRBJ2-7, with 11 bases matching TRBD2. The germline gives CDR1 MNHNY, CDR2 SVGAGI (reference sequence). V gave up 4 bases and J gave up 2 bases; unmatched junction bases: 4. The CDR3 extends over 15 amino acids. The CDR3 loop is CASSFLAGGAYEQYF. CDR3 nucleotide sequence: TGTGCCAGCAGTTTCTTAGCGGGAGGGGCCTACGAGCAGTACTTC.

The gene calls are TRBV9 and TRBJ2-1; 8 bases are shared with TRBD2. V was clipped by 0 bases and J by 4 bases; unmatched bases: 3. The CDR3 length is 15 residues. Germline CDR1 SGDLS, CDR2 YYNGEE. CDR3: CASSVDGGVYNEQFF. CDR3 nucleotide sequence: TGTGCCAGCAGCGTAGACGGGGGGGTTTACAATGAGCAGTTCTTC.

This chain connects TRBV10-2 to TRBJ2-2; D may be TRBD2 (7 bases). The V end lost 7 bases, the J end lost 5 bases, and 14 bases lay between the germline ends. CDR1 is WSHSY, CDR2 SAAADI, per germline. The CDR3 is 14 amino acids. The CDR3 coding sequence is TGCGCCAGCACTCCGGGGGGCGTGACCGGGGAGCTGTTTTTT. Translation: CASTPGGVTGELFF.

The chain has TRBV28 and TRBJ1-2, with D hard to call. Germline lookup yields CDR1 MDHEN and CDR2 SYDVKM. V gave up 2 bases and J gave up 4 bases, with 8 bases separating them. There are 13 residues in the CDR3. The CDR3 DNA sequence: TGTGCCAGCAGTTTAACGGGGTCCTATGGCTACACCTTC. Its translation: CASSLTGSYGYTF.

The genes are TRBV5-1 and TRBJ2-2; unclear D gene. V was shortened by 2 bases and J by 0 bases, with 8 bases between the two germline ends. The CDR3 spans 15 residues. Germline V gene data show CDR1 as SGHRS and CDR2 as YFSETQ. The CDR3 loop reads CASSFVATNTGELFF. Written as DNA, the CDR3 is TGCGCCAGCAGCTTCGTTGCGACGAACACCGGGGAGCTGTTTTTT.

This clone appeared a single time. The CDR3 coding sequence is TGTGCCAGCAGTTACTGGGACAGGTATGGCTACACCTTC. Translation: CASSYWDRYGYTF. The chain has TRBV6-5 and TRBJ1-2, with 8 bases that match TRBD1. The CDR3 length is 13 residues. After removal of 1 base from V and 5 bases from J, the junction contained 0 bases not matched to a gene. Germline CDR1 reads MNHEY; CDR2 reads SVGAGI.

This rearrangement joins TRBV7-2 to TRBJ2-1; D tentatively fits TRBD1 or TRBD2 (5 bases each). Deletions cut 0 bases from V and 5 bases from J, with 14 bases between. Germline CDR1 and CDR2: SGHTA and FQGNSA. The CDR3 has 16 amino acids. CDR3 sequence (DNA): TGTGCCAGCAGCTTAGCCGGGACCCACGGAAACAATGAGCAGTTCTTC. Protein sequence: CASSLAGTHGNNEQFF.

The rearrangement joins TRBV19 to TRBJ2-2; 8 positions match TRBD1. J was trimmed by 5 bases and V by 4 bases; bases with no gene match: 18. Germline CDR1 reads LNHDA; CDR2 reads SQIVND (reference sequence). This CDR3 has 19 residues. The CDR3 nucleotides read TGTGCCAGTAGTAAGAGCAGACAGGGGAGTTCTGTTCGGACCGGGGAGCTGTTTTTT. Its translation is CASSKSRQGSSVRTGELFF.

The V call is TRBV5-1, the J call TRBJ2-5, with 11 bases fitting TRBD2. Germline V CDR1 and CDR2: SGHRS, YFSETQ. Unmatched junction bases numbered 7, after V lost 4 bases and J lost 5 bases. This CDR3 has 15 residues. This CDR3 is CASSHTSGSGETQYF. The CDR3 DNA follows: TGCGCCAGCAGCCACACTAGCGGGAGTGGGGAGACCCAGTACTTC.